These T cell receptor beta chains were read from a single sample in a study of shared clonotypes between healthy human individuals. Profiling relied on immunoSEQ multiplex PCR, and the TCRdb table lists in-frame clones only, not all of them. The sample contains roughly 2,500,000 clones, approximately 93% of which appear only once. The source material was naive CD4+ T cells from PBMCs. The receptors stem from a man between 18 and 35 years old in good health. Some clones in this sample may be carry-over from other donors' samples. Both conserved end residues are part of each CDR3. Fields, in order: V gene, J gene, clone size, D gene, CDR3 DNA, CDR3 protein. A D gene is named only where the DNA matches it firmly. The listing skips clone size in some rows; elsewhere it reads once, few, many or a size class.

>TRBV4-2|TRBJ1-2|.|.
TGTGCCAGCAGCCAAGACCCTCAGGGACCCAACTATGGCTACACCTTC
CASSQDPQGPNYGYTF
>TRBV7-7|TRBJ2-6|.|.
TGTGCCAGCAGCCCGGCGGACGTCCTGACTTTC
CASSPADVLTF
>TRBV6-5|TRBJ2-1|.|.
TGTGCCAGCAGTTACTCGATCTTTGATGAGCAGTTCTTC
CASSYSIFDEQFF
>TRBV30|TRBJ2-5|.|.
TGTGCCTGGAGTGTTGGCCAAGAGACCCAGTACTTC
CAWSVGQETQYF
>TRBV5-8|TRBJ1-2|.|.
TGTGCCAGCAGCAAAACAGGCTTCTCCTATGGCTACACCTTC
CASSKTGFSYGYTF
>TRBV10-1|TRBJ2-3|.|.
TGCGCCAGCAGTGGGAAGGGGGCAGATACGCAGTATTTT
CASSGKGADTQYF
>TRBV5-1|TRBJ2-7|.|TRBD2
TGCGCCAGCAGCTTGGATAGCGGGAGCCCCCTCGAGCAGTACTTC
CASSLDSGSPLEQYF
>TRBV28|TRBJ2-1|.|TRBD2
TGTGCCAGCAGTTTTTCTAGCGGGACGAGGCCCTACAATGAGCAGTTCTTC
CASSFSSGTRPYNEQFF
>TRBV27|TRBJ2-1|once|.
TGTGCCAGCAGTTTATCGCTGGACGGATTAGGGGTACGGAATGAGCAGTTCTTC
CASSLSLDGLGVRNEQFF
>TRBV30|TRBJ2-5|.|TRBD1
TGTGCCTTCACACACAGGGGCCAAGAGACCCAGTACTTC
CAFTHRGQETQYF
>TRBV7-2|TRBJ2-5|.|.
TGTGCCAGCAGCCCACGGTTGCGTCAAGAGACCCAGTACTTC
CASSPRLRQETQYF
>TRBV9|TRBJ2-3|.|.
TGTGCCAGCAGCGCCGGTGGCGGCACAGATACGCAGTATTTT
CASSAGGGTDTQYF
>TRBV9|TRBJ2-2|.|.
TGTGCCAGCAGCGTATTACGGGACCTACCCTCCACGAACACCGGGGAGCTGTTTTTT
CASSVLRDLPSTNTGELFF
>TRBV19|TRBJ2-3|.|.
TGTGCCAGTAGTGCCCTAGCTACCCCTTATCGAGATACGCAGTATTTT
CASSALATPYRDTQYF
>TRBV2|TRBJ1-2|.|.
TGTGCCAGCAGTGACCACAGCTATGGCTACACCTTC
CASSDHSYGYTF
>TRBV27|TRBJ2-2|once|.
TGTGCCAGCAGAGCGGACCGAAACACCGGGGAGCTGTTTTTT
CASRADRNTGELFF
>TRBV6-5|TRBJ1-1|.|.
TGTGCCAGCAGTATTGACAGGCCTAACACTGAAGCTTTCTTT
CASSIDRPNTEAFF
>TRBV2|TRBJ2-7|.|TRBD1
TGTGCCAGCAGTCCCCGGACAGGGATGCGCGACGAGCAGTACTTC
CASSPRTGMRDEQYF
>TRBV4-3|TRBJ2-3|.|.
TGCGCCAGCAGCCAAGACGGCAGCGCAGATACGCAGTATTTT
CASSQDGSADTQYF
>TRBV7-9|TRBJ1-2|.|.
TGTGCCAGCAGCCCCCGCGGGGCGGAGGGCGGCTACACCTTC
CASSPRGAEGGYTF
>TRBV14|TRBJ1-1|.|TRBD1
TGTGCCAGCAGCCAGGGGACAGGGGTTAGCACTGAAGCTTTCTTT
CASSQGTGVSTEAFF
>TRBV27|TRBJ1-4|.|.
TGTGCCAGCAGTTCGGACACTTATAATGAAAAACTGTTTTTT
CASSSDTYNEKLFF
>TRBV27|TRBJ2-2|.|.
TGTGCCAGCAGTTTAGCAGGGAGGAACACCGGGGAGCTGTTTTTT
CASSLAGRNTGELFF
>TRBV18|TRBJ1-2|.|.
TGTGCCAGCTCACGGGGCGAGGATGGCTACACCTTC
CASSRGEDGYTF
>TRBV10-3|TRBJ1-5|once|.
TGTGCCATCAGTGAGTCGGGCTTCTGGCAGCCCCAGCATTTT
CAISESGFWQPQHF
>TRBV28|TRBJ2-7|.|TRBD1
TGTGCCTCTAACACTAGGACAGGTCTCTCCTACGAGCAGTACTTC
CASNTRTGLSYEQYF
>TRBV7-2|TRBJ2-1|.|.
TGTGCCAGCAGCCCTGGCCGGGGGACTTACAATGAGCAGTTCTTC
CASSPGRGTYNEQFF
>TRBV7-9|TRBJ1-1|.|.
TGTGCCAGCAGCATTAGCACTGAAGCTTTCTTT
CASSISTEAFF
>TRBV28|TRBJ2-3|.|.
TGTGCCAGCATTAGGACACAGAGCACAGATACGCAGTATTTT
CASIRTQSTDTQYF